These 25 T cell receptor beta chains originate from one sample sequenced in a study of cytomegalovirus exposure and HLA in healthy donors. PCR used 60 Vbeta primers and 13 Jbeta primers. This table comes from immunoSEQ multiplex PCR, and its TCRdb copy is limited to in-frame clones, with some not included. The sample has 90,000 to 110,000 clones; approximately 84% are singletons. Sequenced sample: PBMCs. Receptor source: a male donor in good health and CMV-seronegative.

There are a few counts of this clone. This sequence joins TRBV27 and TRBJ1-1; D perhaps matches TRBD1 (6 bases). V was cut by 3 bases and J by 5 bases, with 10 bases left in between. Germline CDR1 is MNHEY and CDR2 is SMNVEV (reference sequence). The length of the CDR3 is 13 residues. CDR3 sequence reads: CASSLRGWTEAFF. CDR3 DNA sequence: TGTGCCAGCAGTTTGAGGGGGTGGACTGAAGCTTTCTTT.

V is TRBV27 and J is TRBJ1-2; D might be TRBD1 (5 bases). Trimming took 6 bases from V and 6 from J, leaving 17 bases between them. Germline V CDR1 and CDR2: MNHEY, SMNVEV (reference sequence). The length of the CDR3 is 14 residues. The CDR3 is CASSQGGAAHGYTF. The CDR3 coding sequence is TGTGCCAGCAGCCAGGGAGGGGCGGCACATGGCTACACCTTC.

The chain recombines TRBV7-9 with TRBJ1-4; the D gene is possibly TRBD1 (6 bases). The CDR3 is 17 amino acids. Per germline, CDR1 SEHNR and CDR2 FQNEAQ (reference sequence). Between the trimmed V and J ends, which lost 1 base and 6 bases, there was a span of 18 bases. Here the CDR3 DNA reads TGTGCCAGCAGCTTAGGTCAGGGGAGAGGATTTGATGAAAAACTGTTTTTT. Translation: CASSLGQGRGFDEKLFF.

The chain links TRBV28 to TRBJ2-2; D gene unclear. Trimming pared 2 bases from V and 0 bases from J, leaving 13 bases between. This CDR3 contains 17 residues. Germline V gene data show CDR1 as MDHEN and CDR2 as SYDVKM. The CDR3 DNA reads TGTGCCAGCAGTTTAAGGCGAGGAAGCGCGAACACCGGGGAGCTGTTTTTT. It encodes CASSLRRGSANTGELFF. The full variable domain, rest sourced from reference TRBV28 and TRBJ2-2, is DVKVTQSSRYLVKRTGEKVFLECVQDMDHENMFWYRQDPGLGLRLIYFSYDVKMKEKGDIPEGYSVSREKKERFSLILESASTNQTSMYLCASSLRRGSANTGELFFGEGSRLTVL.

This clone was counted a single time. The chain uses TRBV2 and TRBJ1-5, with unresolved D. The CDR3 extends over 15 amino acids. The germline V gene has CDR1 SNHLY and CDR2 FYNNEI. The ends were cut back, 2 bases at V and 3 bases at J, with 11 bases in the middle. CDR3 nucleotides: TGTGCCAGCAGTGAACCCTGGCAGAACAATCAGCCCCAGCATTTT. Its protein product is CASSEPWQNNQPQHF.

This chain links TRBV6-5 with TRBJ1-1; no firm D call. CDR1 is MNHEY, CDR2 SVGAGI, per germline. Between the trimmed V and J ends, which lost 8 bases and 3 bases, there was a span of 16 bases. The CDR3 contains 14 residues. CDR3 loop: CASGKRASYTEAFF. CDR3 coding DNA: TGTGCCAGCGGTAAGCGGGCTTCGTACACTGAAGCTTTCTTT.

This chain links TRBV6-1 with TRBJ2-7; perhaps TRBD2 as D (6 bases). The germline V gene has CDR1 MNHNS and CDR2 SASEGT. Trimming removed 2 bases from V and 5 bases from J, with 19 bases in between. The CDR3 consists of 16 residues. The CDR3 DNA reads TGTGCCAGCAGTGAATTCTGGGGAGGCCTAGGTGACGAGCAGTACTTC. It translates to CASSEFWGGLGDEQYF.

The chain links TRBV30 to TRBJ2-1; 9 bases map to TRBD2. J was trimmed by 7 bases and V by 8 bases; bases with no gene match: 12. The CDR3 loop spans 14 amino acids. Germline lookup yields CDR1 GTSNPN and CDR2 SVGIG (reference sequence). The CDR3 nucleotides read TGTGCCCACCAGGCGCGGGAGGGCCTAAATGAGCAGTTCTTC. Its protein product is CAHQAREGLNEQFF.

V gene TRBV27 combines with J gene TRBJ2-7, with D possibly being TRBD1 (6 bases). The CDR3 is 14 residues long. V was pared by 4 bases and J by 0 bases, with 10 bases between. In germline, CDR1 is MNHEY, CDR2 SMNVEV (reference sequence). The CDR3 coding sequence is TGTGCCAGCAGTTCCCGGGACACCTCCTACGAGCAGTACTTC. This gives the protein CASSSRDTSYEQYF.

The rearrangement uses TRBV7-2 and TRBJ2-4; 10 bases match TRBD2. The CDR3 is made up of 13 amino acids. Germline CDR1 reads SGHTA; CDR2 reads FQGNSA. Unmatched junction bases numbered 4, after V lost 4 bases and J lost 10 bases. The CDR3 reads CASSWTSGQIQYF. The CDR3 DNA follows: TGTGCCAGCAGCTGGACTAGCGGCCAGATTCAGTACTTC.

The genes are TRBV6-5 and TRBJ2-1; the D is unclear. The germline V and J ends were trimmed by 5 bases and 1 base, with 9 bases remaining between them. The germline V gene has CDR1 MNHEY and CDR2 SVGAGI. This CDR3 region has 14 residues. CDR3 in amino acids: CASSADASYNEQFF. CDR3 coding DNA: TGTGCCAGCAGTGCCGATGCGTCCTACAATGAGCAGTTCTTC.

The V and J genes are TRBV5-4 and TRBJ2-1, with 13 positions matching TRBD2. CDR1 SGHNT and CDR2 YYREEE come from the germline V gene (reference sequence). V trimming: 4 bases; J trimming: 8 bases; junction bases outside the gene matches: 6. The CDR3 consists of 15 residues. The CDR3 is CASSGGLAGRDEQFF. In DNA, the CDR3 is TGTGCCAGCAGCGGGGGACTAGCGGGGCGGGATGAGCAGTTCTTC.

CDR3 sequence (DNA): TGTGCCAGCAGTGGTACAGGGGTGGACCAGCCCCAGCATTTT. Protein product: CASSGTGVDQPQHF. This chain uses TRBV2 with TRBJ1-5, with 7 positions matching TRBD1. Trimming at V came to 4 bases and at J to 7 bases, leaving 7 bases not matched to a gene. Germline V gene data show CDR1 as SNHLY and CDR2 as FYNNEI. CDR3 length: 14 amino acids.

CDR3 coding DNA: TGTGCCTGGAGGGGGGCCGGCTATGGCTACACCTTC. Translation gives CAWRGAGYGYTF. J is TRBJ1-2 and V is TRBV30; D may be TRBD1 (6 bases). The CDR3 runs to 12 residues. Germline V CDR1 and CDR2: GTSNPN, SVGIG (reference sequence). V lost 3 bases to trimming and J lost 4 bases, with 9 bases between them.

The CDR3 loop is CASSWVGVSSYNEQFF. The CDR3 bases are TGTGCCAGCAGCTGGGTGGGAGTCAGCTCCTACAATGAGCAGTTCTTC. V is TRBV7-3 and J is TRBJ2-1; the D gene is possibly TRBD2 (5 bases). The CDR3 totals 16 residues. Trimming stripped 4 bases from V and 0 bases from J, with 13 bases between. CDR1 and CDR2 from the germline V gene are SGHTA and FQGTGA.

The V call is TRBV19, the J call TRBJ1-5; D is possibly TRBD1 (6 bases). This CDR3 contains 18 residues. Between the trimmed V and J ends, which lost 2 bases and 0 bases, there was a span of 17 bases. The germline CDR1 and CDR2 sequences are LNHDA and SQIVND (reference sequence). The CDR3 bases are TGTGCCAGTAGTATAATGCCGAGACAGGCTCTTAGCAATCAGCCCCAGCATTTT. Translation gives CASSIMPRQALSNQPQHF.

This clone was seen a handful of times. This chain uses TRBV2 with TRBJ2-6; D possibly corresponds to TRBD1 (5 bases). The V gene's germline CDR1 is SNHLY and CDR2 FYNNEI. Between the trimmed V and J ends, which lost 6 bases and 3 bases, there was a span of 9 bases. The CDR3 is 14 amino acids. The CDR3 loop is CASSQGDGANVLTF. CDR3 bases: TGTGCCAGCAGCCAGGGTGATGGGGCCAACGTCCTGACTTTC.

The chain uses TRBV10-3 and TRBJ1-3; 9 nucleotides match TRBD1. Germline CDR1 reads ENHRY; CDR2 reads SYGVKD. J lost 5 bases, V lost 7 bases, and 3 bases had no gene match. The CDR3 covers 13 residues. The CDR3 reads CAITGTGRNTIYF. CDR3 nucleotides: TGTGCCATCACCGGGACAGGGAGAAACACCATATATTTT.

The chain combines TRBV2 with TRBJ2-3; 9 nucleotides match TRBD2. CDR1 and CDR2 (germline): SNHLY, FYNNEI. CDR3 length: 14 residues. V lost 8 bases, J lost 10 bases, and 13 bases stayed unmatched. CDR3 DNA: TGTGCCAGCCAGGGAAGCGGGGGGATGGAGGCGCAGTATTTT. Translated, it gives CASQGSGGMEAQYF.

The chain carries TRBV7-9 and TRBJ2-7, with 8 positions matching TRBD1. The CDR3 has 13 residues. V lost 6 bases to trimming and J lost 4 bases; unmatched junction nucleotides: 5. Germline CDR1 reads SEHNR; CDR2 reads FQNEAQ (reference sequence). The chain's CDR3 is CASSPGTGYEQYF. In nucleotides, the CDR3 is TGTGCCAGCAGTCCCGGGACAGGTTACGAGCAGTACTTC.

The chain employs TRBV19 and TRBJ1-1, with D perhaps TRBD1 (6 bases). The CDR3 is 13 amino acids. V lost 6 bases and J 6 bases, leaving 14 bases between the germline ends. In germline, CDR1 is LNHDA, CDR2 SQIVND (reference sequence). The CDR3 loop is CASRKQGRAEAFF. CDR3 DNA: TGTGCCAGTAGAAAACAGGGACGGGCTGAAGCTTTCTTT.

The V and J genes are TRBV11-2 and TRBJ2-3; D is unclear. This CDR3 is built from 15 residues. Germline assignment: CDR1 SGHAT and CDR2 FQNNGV. Trimming pared 1 base from V and 0 bases from J, leaving 8 bases between. In nucleotides, the CDR3 is TGTGCCAGCAGCTTAGGGGCTCCTAGCACAGATACGCAGTATTTT. This gives the protein CASSLGAPSTDTQYF.

In regard to this clone: Relative to the germline gene, one junction end is altered; a read error may explain this. CDR3 bases: TGTTCCAGCAGCCCTCCAGGGTTCTTAGACAACACTGAAGCTTTCTTT. Its protein is CSSSPPGFLDNTEAFF. This chain links TRBV7-9 with TRBJ1-1; maybe TRBD1 (5 bases). Germline-derived CDR1 and CDR2 are SEHNR and FQNEAQ (reference sequence). CDR3 length: 16 amino acids.

This clone was seen just once. This chain connects TRBV7-8 to TRBJ1-6; D is unresolved. The V end was cut by 5 bases, the J end by 5 bases, with 10 bases between. This CDR3 has 14 residues. Germline CDR1 reads SGHVS; CDR2 reads FQNEAQ. The CDR3: CASSPPRDNSPLHF. The CDR3 coding sequence is TGTGCCAGCAGCCCCCCGAGGGATAATTCACCCCTCCACTTT.

J is TRBJ2-1 and V is TRBV6-1; maybe TRBD2 (5 bases). The germline V and J ends were trimmed by 0 bases and 2 bases, with 20 bases remaining between them. This CDR3 spans 19 amino acids. Germline CDR1 is MNHNS and CDR2 is SASEGT. As DNA, the CDR3 is TGTGCCAGCAGTGAAGCGCATGAGTCGGCGCGGGTTACCTACAATGAGCAGTTCTTC. Its protein is CASSEAHESARVTYNEQFF.